The rows below give T cell receptor beta chains drawn from one sample of a study of T cell repertoires in cytomegalovirus infection. TCRdb re-called the reads with MiXCR, one entry per CDR3 protein. The sample lists hundreds of thousands of distinct CDR3 sequences, about a third occurring once. The sample was PBMCs. Source of these receptors: a human donor in good health (CMV status not recorded). Some clones in this sample may be carry-over from other donors' samples. Each CDR3 is given with its conserved first and last residue. D genes are given only for firm matches. Only some rows state a clone size, as once, few, many or a class for expanded clones.

D,J,V,size,DNA,CDR3
.,TRBJ2-5,TRBV7-8,.,TGTGCCAGCAGCTCCCGCCCCGGGGAAGAGACCCAGTACTTC,CASSSRPGEETQYF
.,TRBJ1-2,TRBV29-1,.,TGCAGCGTTTTGGGTGACTATGGCTACACCTTC,CSVLGDYGYTF
.,TRBJ1-2,TRBV7-2,many,TGTGCCAGCAGCTTAGCTAGTTATGGCTACACCTTC,CASSLASYGYTF
.,TRBJ2-7,TRBV6-1,few,TGTGCCAGCAGTTTTGACCGAGACCGCGATCAACCGTACTTC,CASSFDRDRDQPYF
.,TRBJ1-5,TRBV6-1,few,TGTGCCAGCAGCCACGGCGTTTCGAGCAATCAGCCCCAGCATTTT,CASSHGVSSNQPQHF
TRBD2,TRBJ2-3,TRBV27,.,TGTGCCAGCAGTTCCCCCATTGGGCTCGGGGTAGCGGGAGTCACAGATACGCAGTATTTT,CASSSPIGLGVAGVTDTQYF
TRBD1,TRBJ2-7,TRBV4-1,.,TGCGCCAGCAGCCAAGCCGGGACAGGGGCCTACGAGCAGTACTTC,CASSQAGTGAYEQYF
TRBD1,TRBJ2-1,TRBV7-8,.,TGTGCCAGCAGCTTCCCTAAACCCGGGACAGGTTTATACAATGAGCAGTTCTTC,CASSFPKPGTGLYNEQFF
.,TRBJ1-5,TRBV19,few,TGTGCCAGTAGCACAGGTTTCAATAGCAATCAGCCCCAGCATTTT,CASSTGFNSNQPQHF
TRBD1,TRBJ1-2,TRBV12-3/TRBV12-4,few,TGTGCCAGCAGTTCCCGCCGGACAGGGAATCAGCGTGGCTACACCTTC,CASSSRRTGNQRGYTF
.,TRBJ2-5,TRBV7-2,many,TGTGCCAGCAGCTCCCGTAGGAGCGAAGAGACCCAGTACTTC,CASSSRRSEETQYF
.,TRBJ1-5,TRBV10-3,once,TGTGCCATCAGTGAGAAAAGGGGAAACGAATTTAATAGCAATCAGCCCCAGCATTTT,CAISEKRGNEFNSNQPQHF
TRBD2,TRBJ2-7,TRBV15,.,TGTGCCACCAGCAGAGTTGCGGGAGCCGGCTCCTACGAGCAGTACTTC,CATSRVAGAGSYEQYF
TRBD2,TRBJ2-1,TRBV6-5,.,TGTGCCAGCAAACGGACTAGCGGTAGCTCCTACAATGAGCAGTTCTTC,CASKRTSGSSYNEQFF
TRBD1,TRBJ2-7,TRBV7-2,.,TGTGCCAGCAGCCAATGGACAGGGGGGTCAACCTACGAGCAGTACTTC,CASSQWTGGSTYEQYF
TRBD2,TRBJ2-1,TRBV28,.,TGTGGGGCTTCAACGGGGGGGCCCCACAATGAGCAGTTCTTC,CGASTGGPHNEQFF
.,TRBJ1-4,TRBV18,few,TGTGCCAGCTCACTTGGACAGCTTGCAACTAATGAAAAACTGTTTTTT,CASSLGQLATNEKLFF
.,TRBJ1-1,TRBV20-1,.,TGCAGTGCTAGAGCGCGCACTGAAGCTTTCTTT,CSARARTEAFF
.,TRBJ2-1,TRBV6-5,few,TGTGCCAGCAGTTACTCCCGACAGGCGAGCTCCTACAATGAGCAGTTCTTC,CASSYSRQASSYNEQFF
.,TRBJ1-2,TRBV24-1,.,TGTGCCACCAGTTCGAAGCTGGGGGATGGCTACACCTTC,CATSSKLGDGYTF
TRBD1,TRBJ1-5,TRBV7-9,.,TGTGCCAGCAGCCCGGACAGGGGATCTTATAGCAATCAGCCCCAGCATTTT,CASSPDRGSYSNQPQHF
.,TRBJ1-1,TRBV20-1,.,TGCAGTGCGACGGGACACCGGAACACTGAAGCTTTCTTT,CSATGHRNTEAFF
.,TRBJ2-6,TRBV7-2,.,TGTGCCAGCAGCGGACGACCGGGACATCTATCTGGGGCCAAAGTCCTGACTTTC,CASSGRPGHLSGAKVLTF
.,TRBJ2-3,TRBV9,.,TGTGCCAGCACTGGGGGGGGGCTCACCACAGATACGCAGTATTTT,CASTGGGLTTDTQYF
.,TRBJ1-2,TRBV5-4,.,TGTGCCAGCAGCTTTAGCGGTGGCGACAGCCCATATGGCTACACCTTC,CASSFSGGDSPYGYTF
TRBD2,TRBJ2-2,TRBV28,many,TGTGCCAGCAGTGGGAATAGCGGGAGGCCTCCTTTCAGCCTCGGTGAGCTGTTTTTT,CASSGNSGRPPFSLGELFF
.,TRBJ1-5,TRBV28,once,TGTGCCAGCAGTCCCTTTAACCAGGCGCAATCGCAGCCCCAGCATTTT,CASSPFNQAQSQPQHF
.,TRBJ2-2,TRBV19,.,TGTGCCAGTCGTACCAGGACCGGGGAGCTGTTTTTT,CASRTRTGELFF
.,TRBJ1-5,TRBV2,.,TGTGCCAGCAGTCAGGACATACAATCGTATCAGCCCCAGCATTTT,CASSQDIQSYQPQHF
.,TRBJ2-7,TRBV28,few,TGTGCCAGCAGCCCCACTATCGCGGGCGAGCAGTACTTC,CASSPTIAGEQYF
.,TRBJ2-2,TRBV20-1,few,TGCAGTGCTAGAGAGCCCCTAGCTACCGGGGAGCTGTTTTTT,CSAREPLATGELFF
.,TRBJ1-4,TRBV12-3/TRBV12-4,.,TGTGCCAGCAGTTTCGGACGGCCTAATGAAAGACTGTTTTTT,CASSFGRPNERLFF
TRBD2,TRBJ2-1,TRBV24-1,.,TGTGCCGCCAGTGAACCGACTAGCGGGAGGGGGTATGAGCAGTTCTTC,CAASEPTSGRGYEQFF
.,TRBJ1-1,TRBV7-6,many,TGTGCCAGCAGCTTACTGGGATCTAGGGGGATGAACACTGAAGCTTTCTTT,CASSLLGSRGMNTEAFF
.,TRBJ2-1,TRBV19,.,TGTGCCAGTAGTATCCATAATGAGCAGTTCTTC,CASSIHNEQFF
TRBD1,TRBJ1-2,TRBV4-2,few,TGTGCCAGCAGCCAAGGAACCCAAGGGGGCAACACCTTC,CASSQGTQGGNTF
.,TRBJ1-2,TRBV19,.,TGTGCCAGTAGTATCTCGACAGTCGCCGGAGTCTATGGCTACACCTTC,CASSISTVAGVYGYTF
.,TRBJ1-4,TRBV2,.,TGTGCCAGCAGTGAGTTCGTCTCACCCGGCCCCCACGGGGGAAAACTGTTTTTT,CASSEFVSPGPHGGKLFF
.,TRBJ2-3,TRBV5-4,.,TGTGCCAGCAGCTCGGACTCGAGCACAGATACGCAGTATTTT,CASSSDSSTDTQYF
TRBD2,TRBJ2-7,TRBV7-9,.,TGTGCCAGCAGCTTAGTCGGCGGCGGGGAGGGGTCCGAGCAGTACTTC,CASSLVGGGEGSEQYF
TRBD2,TRBJ2-7,TRBV7-2,.,TGTGCCAGCAGCTTAGCGACTAGCAGGACCTACGAGCAGTACTTC,CASSLATSRTYEQYF
.,TRBJ2-1,TRBV7-3,few,TGTGCCAGCAGCTTAATCGGACAGGGAGGGAATGAGCAGTTCTTC,CASSLIGQGGNEQFF
TRBD2,TRBJ2-3,TRBV28,.,TGTGCCAGCAGATGGACTAGCGGGAGCGCAGATACGCAGTATTTT,CASRWTSGSADTQYF
.,TRBJ1-3,TRBV28,few,TGTGCCAGCAGTTTTATGGACAGATACTCTGGAAACACCATATATTTT,CASSFMDRYSGNTIYF
.,TRBJ2-1,TRBV10-3,.,TGTGCCATCAGTGATCGACGGGGGAAGGCCTACAATGAGCAGTTCTTC,CAISDRRGKAYNEQFF
.,TRBJ2-4,TRBV7-2,many,TGTGCCAGCAGCTTATTTTTCAGGGGAAGGCTAGCCAAAAACATTCAGTACTTC,CASSLFFRGRLAKNIQYF
.,TRBJ2-6,TRBV28,.,TGTGCCAGCACCCGTAGAGACACTGGGGCCAACGTCCTGACTTTC,CASTRRDTGANVLTF
.,TRBJ1-3,TRBV6-5,.,TGTGCCAGCAGTTACTCTCGGACACGCGTTGCGAAGGAAAACACCATATATTTT,CASSYSRTRVAKENTIYF
TRBD2,TRBJ2-5,TRBV7-2,.,TGTGCCAGCAGCTTAGTAGAGCGGGGACCTCAAGAGACCCAGTACTTC,CASSLVERGPQETQYF
.,TRBJ2-5,TRBV6-6,few,TGTGCCAGCAGGACGGGGTCGAGAGAGACCCAGTACTTC,CASRTGSRETQYF
TRBD1,TRBJ2-7,TRBV28,.,TGTGCCAGCTCTTTACCCCCTATTTGGGACAGTGGGGCGGGCTACGAGCAGTACTTC,CASSLPPIWDSGAGYEQYF
.,TRBJ1-5,TRBV6-6,few,TGTGCCAGCAGTATCAGGGAGAGGGTAGGACAGCCCCAGCATTTT,CASSIRERVGQPQHF
.,TRBJ2-7,TRBV24-1,.,TGTGCCACCAGTGATTCAGGGAGACACTACGAGCAGTACTTC,CATSDSGRHYEQYF
TRBD2,TRBJ2-5,TRBV28,few,TGTGCCAGTCTCCCCTACCGGGAGGGGGGGACCCAGTACTTC,CASLPYREGGTQYF
.,TRBJ1-5,TRBV25-1,.,TGTGCCAGCAGTGCCTCTGGACAGAGCAATCAGCCCCAGCATTTT,CASSASGQSNQPQHF
.,TRBJ2-3,TRBV2,.,TGTGCCAGCCGCGGGGAATTAACAGATACGCCGTATTTT,CASRGELTDTPYF
.,TRBJ1-4,TRBV28,few,TGTGCCAGCAGACAAGGCTCCAGGGGCGGTAATGAAAAACTGTTTTTT,CASRQGSRGGNEKLFF
.,TRBJ2-1,TRBV28,few,TGTGCCAGCAGTTCCTTTAGCGGAGGGGGCCGAAATGAGCAGTTCTTC,CASSSFSGGGRNEQFF
.,TRBJ1-1,TRBV28,.,TGTGCCAGCAGGGGAAGACCAGAATTTGAAGCTTTCTTT,CASRGRPEFEAFF
.,TRBJ1-1,TRBV11-1,.,TGTGCCAGCAGCCAGAAGATAGAAGCTTTCTTT,CASSQKIEAFF